The TCR beta chain described here comes from a study of blood T cell repertoires in COVID-19. Per the study methods: Nucleated cell counts were estimated from reference gene primer amplification. This table comes from immunoSEQ multiplex PCR, and its TCRdb copy is limited to in-frame clones, with some not included. That table supplies the V and J calls and clone size; D and trimming were determined from the DNA. The table lists 120,000 to 150,000 clones, roughly 81% of them singletons, with less than 4% in the top ten. This receptor was obtained from a woman in her 50s with acute COVID-19. The sample taken for sequencing was PBMCs or T cells enriched from blood (not recorded which).

In DNA, the CDR3 is TGTGCCAGCAGCTTGGGGGAGGGGCTAGACTACGAGCAGTACTTC. Its protein product is CASSLGEGLDYEQYF. V is TRBV7-9 and J is TRBJ2-7; 7 bases map to TRBD2. The CDR3 spans 15 residues. V lost 3 bases to trimming and J lost 3 bases; unmatched junction nucleotides: 8. The germline gives CDR1 SEHNR, CDR2 FQNEAQ (reference sequence).